Following are 2 T cell receptor beta chains from one sample sequenced in a study of T cell responses to AZD1222 COVID-19 vaccine. Sequencing used immunoSEQ multiplex PCR; TCRdb keeps in-frame clones, though not all of them. The sample shows about 93,000 clones, roughly 85% of them seen only once. Material: peripheral blood, obtained on day 0 of AZD1222 vaccination. Every receptor here comes from an adult in good health.

The chain recombines TRBV11-3 with TRBJ1-2; 7 bases align to TRBD1. The length of the CDR3 is 14 residues. Germline V CDR1 and CDR2: SGHNT, YENEEA. V gave up 5 bases and J gave up 4 bases; unmatched junction bases: 7. The CDR3 nucleotides are TGTGCCAGCAGCCCGGAGGGACAGTTCTATGGCTACACCTTC. Translated: CASSPEGQFYGYTF.

The rearrangement links TRBV7-3 to TRBJ2-1; 7 nucleotides agree with TRBD2. With V trimmed by 0 bases and J by 1 base, 9 bases remained unmatched. This CDR3 contains 18 residues. Germline V gene data show CDR1 as SGHTA and CDR2 as FQGTGA. CDR3 loop: CASSLTFGGGPSYNEQFF. The CDR3 coding sequence is TGTGCCAGCAGCTTAACGTTTGGGGGAGGGCCTTCCTACAATGAGCAGTTCTTC.